Listed here is a single T cell receptor (beta chain). Its antigen is unidentified. These data come from a study of cytomegalovirus exposure and HLA in healthy donors. Use of 60 Vbeta and 13 Jbeta primers characterized the PCR. Profiled with immunoSEQ multiplex PCR; TCRdb holds only in-frame clones, not every one. The sample holds approximately 120,000 clones, about four fifths seen once. Germline V gene lookup returns CDR1 SGHTA and CDR2 FQGNSA. The CDR3 has 13 amino acids. Study-wide findings and caveats: A missense DCLRE1C variant was associated with V- and J-gene trimming of TCR beta chains in a later analysis, and an independent cohort replicated the association.

Sequences were obtained from PBMCs. The chain combines TRBV7-2 with TRBJ2-6; D gene uncertain. The source of this sequence is a woman aged 40 to 55 in good health and CMV-seropositive. CDR3 sequence reads: CASRQAGANVLTF. CDR3 in DNA: TGTGCATCCAGGCAAGCCGGGGCCAACGTCCTGACTTTC.